This T cell receptor beta chain stems from a study of blood T cells in healthy people across ages. The CDR3 extends over 13 amino acids. CDR1 is SGHTA and CDR2 is FQGTGA in the germline V gene. The germline V and J ends were trimmed by 4 bases and 6 bases, with 10 bases remaining between them. Many counts were recorded for this clonotype. Then a second PCR, running roughly 7 to 11 cycles, was carried out with a sample-barcoded 5' primer and a J-beta primer mix. MiXCR, run by TCRdb on the 5' RACE reads, gives a single entry per CDR3 protein. The sample shows 650,000 to 700,000 distinct CDR3 sequences, about 30% of them seen only once. Every participating donor contributed roughly 9.6 milliliters of peripheral blood through a draw.

J is TRBJ2-1 and V is TRBV7-3; no firm D call. The sequencing input was blood. The sequence was collected from a woman aged 80 or over in good health. CDR3 loop: CASSSPNTNEQFF. DNA for the CDR3: TGTGCCAGCAGCTCACCCAACACCAATGAGCAGTTCTTC.